This T cell receptor (beta chain) came from a study of beta chain features in type 1 diabetes. As every portion of the isolated RNA was reverse transcribed, the sequencing read expressed TCRB transcripts. The protocol was immunoSEQ multiplex PCR, while the TCRdb copy is restricted to in-frame clones and leaves out a portion. This sample carries about 410,000 clones, 14% of them seen once, and the ten largest clones take approximately 0.038%. CDR3 length: 17 residues. With 3 bases clipped from V and 0 bases from J, the junction kept 3 bases outside the gene matches. Looked up from germline, CDR1 is SGDLS and CDR2 is YYNGEE.

The sequencing sample was made of naive CD4+ T cells from blood. The chain is built from TRBV9 and TRBJ2-3, with 14 bases lining up with TRBD2. This clonotype originated in a man aged 30 to 45 in good health. CDR3 in amino acids: CASSDRLAGGSTDTQYF. CDR3 coding DNA: TGTGCCAGCAGCGACCGACTAGCGGGGGGGAGCACAGATACGCAGTATTTT. The entire variable domain, with the rest obtained from reference TRBV9 and TRBJ2-3, is as follows: DSGVTQTPKHLITATGQRVTLRCSPRSGDLSVYWYQQSLDQGLQFLIQYYNGEERAKGNILERFSAQQFPDLHSELNLSSLELGDSALYFCASSDRLAGGSTDTQYFGPGTRLTVL.